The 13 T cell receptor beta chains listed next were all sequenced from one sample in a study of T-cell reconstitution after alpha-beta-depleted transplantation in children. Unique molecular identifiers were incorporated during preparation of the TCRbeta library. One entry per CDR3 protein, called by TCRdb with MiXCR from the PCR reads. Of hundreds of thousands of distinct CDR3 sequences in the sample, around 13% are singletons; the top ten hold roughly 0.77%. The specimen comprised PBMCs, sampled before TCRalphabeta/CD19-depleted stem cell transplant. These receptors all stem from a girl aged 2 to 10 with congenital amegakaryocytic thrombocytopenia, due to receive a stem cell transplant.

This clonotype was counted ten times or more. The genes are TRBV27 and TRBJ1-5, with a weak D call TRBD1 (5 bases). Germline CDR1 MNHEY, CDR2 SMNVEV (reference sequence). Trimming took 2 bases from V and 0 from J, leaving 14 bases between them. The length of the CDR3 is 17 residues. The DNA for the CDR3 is TGTGCCAGCAGTTTAGAGGGACCGGATTATAGCAATCAGCCCCAGCATTTT. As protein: CASSLEGPDYSNQPQHF.

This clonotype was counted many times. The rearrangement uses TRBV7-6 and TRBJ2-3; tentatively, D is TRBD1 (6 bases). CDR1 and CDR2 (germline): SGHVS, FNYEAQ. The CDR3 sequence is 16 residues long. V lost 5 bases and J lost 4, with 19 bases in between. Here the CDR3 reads CASSLRIGQHSDTQYF. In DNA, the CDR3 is TGTGCCAGCAGCCTCCGTATTGGACAGCATTCAGATACGCAGTATTTT.

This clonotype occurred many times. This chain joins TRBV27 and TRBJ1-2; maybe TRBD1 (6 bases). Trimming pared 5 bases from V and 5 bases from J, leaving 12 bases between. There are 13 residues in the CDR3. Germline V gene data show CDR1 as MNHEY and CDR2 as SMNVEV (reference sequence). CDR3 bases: TGTGCCAGCAGTACAGGGTTTGGTTATGGCTACACCTTC. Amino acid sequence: CASSTGFGYGYTF.

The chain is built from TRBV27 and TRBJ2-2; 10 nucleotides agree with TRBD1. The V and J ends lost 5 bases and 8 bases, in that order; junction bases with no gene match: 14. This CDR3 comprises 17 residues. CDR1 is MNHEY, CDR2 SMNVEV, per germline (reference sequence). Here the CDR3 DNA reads TGTGCCAGCAGTATACCAGTCGGGACAGGGGTTAATGGGGAGCTGTTTTTT. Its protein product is CASSIPVGTGVNGELFF.

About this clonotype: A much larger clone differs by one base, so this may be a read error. The CDR3 loop is CSAIFTGRAVNERFF. The CDR3 DNA reads as TGCAGTGCTATCTTTACCGGGAGGGCCGTCAATGAGCGGTTCTTC. The chain couples TRBV20-1 to TRBJ2-1; 8 bases line up with TRBD2. This CDR3 region has 15 residues. Germline V gene data show CDR1 as DFQATT and CDR2 as SNEGSKA (reference sequence).

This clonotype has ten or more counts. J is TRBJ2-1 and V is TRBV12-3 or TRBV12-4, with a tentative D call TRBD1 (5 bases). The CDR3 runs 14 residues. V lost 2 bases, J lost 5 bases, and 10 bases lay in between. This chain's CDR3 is CASSLQGANNEQFF. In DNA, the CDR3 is TGTGCCAGCAGTTTACAAGGGGCCAACAATGAGCAGTTCTTC.

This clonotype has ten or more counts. The DNA for the CDR3 is TGTGCCAGCAGTTCCAGACTAGCGGGAGGGCGAGAGACCCAGTACTTC. Residues: CASSSRLAGGRETQYF. V usage is TRBV27 and J usage is TRBJ2-5; 14 bases are a match to TRBD2. CDR1 and CDR2 from the germline V gene are MNHEY and SMNVEV (reference sequence). This CDR3 has 16 residues. V was pared by 4 bases and J by 4 bases, with 5 bases of the junction left unmatched.

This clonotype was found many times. DNA for the CDR3: TGCAGCGGGGACTCGAGCTCCTACAATGAGCAGTTCTTC. Protein: CSGDSSSYNEQFF. J is TRBJ2-1 and V is TRBV29-1; D may be TRBD2 (6 bases). The CDR3 is 13 residues long. Trimming removed 7 bases from V and 0 bases from J, with 10 bases in between. The germline gives CDR1 SQVTM, CDR2 ANQGSEA.

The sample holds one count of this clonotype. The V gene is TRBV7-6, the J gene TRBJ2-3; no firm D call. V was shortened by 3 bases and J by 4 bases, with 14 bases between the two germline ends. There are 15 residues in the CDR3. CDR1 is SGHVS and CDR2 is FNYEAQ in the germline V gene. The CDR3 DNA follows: TGTGCCAGCAGCTTCAGTCCCGTTGGGGCAGATACGCAGTATTTT. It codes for CASSFSPVGADTQYF.

The CDR3 is CASSPPSGEFKTSGYTF. CDR3 nucleotides: TGCGCCAGCAGCCCCCCCTCCGGGGAATTCAAGACGAGTGGCTACACCTTC. The genes are TRBV4-1 and TRBJ1-2; unclear D gene. The CDR3 loop spans 17 amino acids. In germline, CDR1 is MGHRA, CDR2 YSYEKL. The ends were cut back, 4 bases at V and 7 bases at J, with 25 bases in the middle.

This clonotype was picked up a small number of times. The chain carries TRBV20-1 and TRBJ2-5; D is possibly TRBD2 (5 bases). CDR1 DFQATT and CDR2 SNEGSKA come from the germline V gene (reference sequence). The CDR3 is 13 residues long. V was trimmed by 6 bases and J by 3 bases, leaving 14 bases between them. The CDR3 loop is CSAAGRGEETQYF. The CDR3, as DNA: TGCAGTGCAGCCGGACGGGGAGAAGAGACCCAGTACTTC.

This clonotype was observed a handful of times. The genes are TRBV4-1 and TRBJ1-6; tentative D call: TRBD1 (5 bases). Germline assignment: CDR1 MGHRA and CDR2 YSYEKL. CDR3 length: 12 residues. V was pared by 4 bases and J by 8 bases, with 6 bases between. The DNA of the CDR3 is TGCGCCAGCAGCCTACAGGATTCACCCCTCCACTTT. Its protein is CASSLQDSPLHF.

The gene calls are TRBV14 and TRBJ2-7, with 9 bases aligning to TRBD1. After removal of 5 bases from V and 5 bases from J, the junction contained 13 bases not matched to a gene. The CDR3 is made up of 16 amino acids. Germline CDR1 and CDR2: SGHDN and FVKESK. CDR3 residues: CASSRIDRGVNHEQYF. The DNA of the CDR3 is TGTGCCAGCAGCAGGATCGACAGGGGGGTTAACCACGAGCAGTACTTC.